This is a list of T cell receptor beta chains from one sample in a study of T cells in Graves' hyperthyroidism and ophthalmopathy. A single record per CDR3 protein comes from TCRdb applying MiXCR to the multiplex PCR reads. The sample carries roughly 250,000 distinct CDR3 sequences, approximately 15% recorded once. Sequenced sample: blood. The receptors shown here come from a woman aged 35 to 49 with Graves' hyperthyroidism that later progressed to Graves' ophthalmopathy. The CDR3 runs from the conserved cysteine through the conserved F or W. The D gene is left open where the match is weak. Expanded clones get a size class; other rows say once, few or many, or leave the size out.

D gene	V gene	clone size	J gene	CDR3 protein	CDR3 DNA
-	TRBV4-1	few	TRBJ2-5	CASSHSYQETQYF	TGCGCCAGCAGCCACAGCTACCAAGAGACCCAGTACTTC
TRBD2	TRBV5-1	-	TRBJ2-7	CASSLNGRGYEQYF	TGCGCCAGCAGCTTGAACGGGAGGGGGTACGAGCAGTACTTC
-	TRBV7-9	many	TRBJ2-5	CASSLEYGTQYF	TGTGCCAGCAGCTTAGAGTACGGGACCCAGTACTTC
-	TRBV15	many	TRBJ1-1	CATSRRSYGTEAFF	TGTGCCACCAGCAGACGTTCGTATGGCACTGAAGCTTTCTTT
-	TRBV4-1	many	TRBJ1-3	CASSQWTVTGNTIYF	TGCGCCAGCAGCCAGTGGACAGTTACTGGAAACACCATATATTTT
-	TRBV11-2	-	TRBJ2-1	CASRRNRWGINEQFF	TGTGCCAGCAGGAGAAATAGATGGGGCATCAATGAGCAGTTCTTC
TRBD1	TRBV2	many	TRBJ2-5	CARQGDQETQYF	TGTGCCAGACAGGGGGATCAAGAGACCCAGTACTTC
-	TRBV2	-	TRBJ2-7	CASSEDYYEQYF	TGTGCCAGCAGTGAAGATTACTACGAGCAGTACTTC
-	TRBV7-2	few	TRBJ1-1	CASSLQPMNTEAFF	TGTGCCAGCAGCTTACAACCAATGAACACTGAAGCTTTCTTT
TRBD2	TRBV7-3	few	TRBJ2-1	CASSWTSGSYNEQFF	TGTGCCAGCAGCTGGACTAGCGGGAGCTACAATGAGCAGTTCTTC
-	TRBV6-2/TRBV6-3	few	TRBJ1-2	CASTTVWGYTF	TGTGCCAGCACTACTGTGTGGGGCTACACCTTC
-	TRBV5-1	-	TRBJ2-7	CASSLGKGGSYEQYF	TGCGCCAGCAGCTTGGGAAAGGGGGGTTCCTACGAGCAGTACTTC
TRBD1	TRBV3-1	few	TRBJ1-1	CASSPYRGVRTEAFF	TGTGCCAGCAGCCCCTACAGGGGTGTTAGGACTGAAGCTTTCTTT
TRBD2	TRBV6-1	-	TRBJ2-1	CASSGTSGNYNEQFF	TGTGCCAGCAGTGGGACTAGCGGGAATTACAATGAGCAGTTCTTC
TRBD2	TRBV7-2	few	TRBJ2-1	CASSPHLAGGRNEQFF	TGTGCCAGCAGCCCCCATCTAGCGGGAGGGAGGAATGAGCAGTTCTTC
TRBD1	TRBV6-1	many	TRBJ2-2	CASSPSGQGRTGELFF	TGTGCCAGCTCCCCCTCCGGACAGGGAAGGACCGGGGAGCTGTTTTTT
-	TRBV2	many	TRBJ2-7	CASSRTISYEQYF	TGTGCCAGCAGTAGGACTATCTCCTACGAGCAGTACTTC
-	TRBV5-6	-	TRBJ1-5	CASSLAAEGSQPQHF	TGTGCCAGCAGCTTGGCCGCTGAGGGTTCACAGCCCCAGCATTTT
TRBD1	TRBV28	many	TRBJ1-1	CASRNHGRDRVRVLDTEAFF	TGTGCCAGCAGGAACCACGGTCGGGACAGGGTAAGGGTTTTGGACACTGAAGCTTTCTTT
-	TRBV29-1	-	TRBJ2-7	CSVSSQAWGEQYF	TGCAGCGTTTCCTCCCAAGCCTGGGGCGAGCAGTACTTC
-	TRBV28	many	TRBJ1-4	CASSFSGTGGGKLFF	TGTGCCAGCAGTTTCTCCGGGACCGGGGGGGGAAAACTGTTTTTT
-	TRBV29-1	many	TRBJ2-5	CSVEDRGETQYF	TGCAGCGTTGAAGACAGGGGAGAGACCCAGTACTTC
-	TRBV28	many	TRBJ2-7	CASSWRQGLSYEQYF	TGTGCCAGCAGTTGGAGACAGGGACTTTCCTACGAGCAGTACTTC
-	TRBV11-2	many	TRBJ2-2	CASSLIPGLTGELFF	TGTGCCAGCAGCTTAATTCCGGGACTCACCGGGGAGCTGTTTTTT
-	TRBV7-9	many	TRBJ2-3	CASSDTTGGSDTQYF	TGTGCCAGCAGCGACACCACTGGTGGTTCAGATACGCAGTATTTT
-	TRBV19	many	TRBJ1-1	CASSISGPTEAFF	TGTGCCAGTAGTATATCGGGACCCACTGAAGCTTTCTTT
-	TRBV20-1	many	TRBJ2-1	CSAREQVAKQFF	TGCAGTGCTAGAGAGCAAGTAGCTAAGCAGTTCTTC
-	TRBV6-2/TRBV6-3	many	TRBJ2-1	CASSAYNEQFF	TGTGCCAGCAGTGCTTACAATGAGCAGTTCTTC
-	TRBV13	many	TRBJ2-3	CASSLVGYDVTQYF	TGTGCCAGCAGCTTAGTGGGCTACGACGTTACGCAGTATTTT
-	TRBV18	many	TRBJ2-7	CASSPASQGGVEQYF	TGTGCCAGCTCACCGGCGAGCCAGGGTGGGGTGGAGCAGTACTTC
TRBD1	TRBV7-9	many	TRBJ1-1	CASSRDSLNTEAFF	TGTGCCAGCAGCCGGGACAGCCTTAACACTGAAGCTTTCTTT
-	TRBV11-2	many	TRBJ2-1	CASSLDPAASYNEQFF	TGTGCCAGCAGCTTAGATCCGGCTGCTTCCTACAATGAGCAGTTCTTC
-	TRBV20-1	many	TRBJ2-3	CSASQRRSTDTQYF	TGCAGTGCAAGCCAGCGGAGGAGCACAGATACGCAGTATTTT